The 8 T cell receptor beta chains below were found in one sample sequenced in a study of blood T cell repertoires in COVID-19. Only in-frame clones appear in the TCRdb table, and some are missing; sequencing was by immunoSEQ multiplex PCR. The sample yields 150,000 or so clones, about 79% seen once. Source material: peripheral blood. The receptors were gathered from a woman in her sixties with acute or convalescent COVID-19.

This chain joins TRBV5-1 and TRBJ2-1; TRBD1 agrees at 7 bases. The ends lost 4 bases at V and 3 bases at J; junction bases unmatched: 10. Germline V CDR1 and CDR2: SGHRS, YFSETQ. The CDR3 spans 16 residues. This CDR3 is CASSPPTGDYYNEQFF. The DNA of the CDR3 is TGCGCCAGCAGCCCCCCTACAGGGGATTACTACAATGAGCAGTTCTTC.

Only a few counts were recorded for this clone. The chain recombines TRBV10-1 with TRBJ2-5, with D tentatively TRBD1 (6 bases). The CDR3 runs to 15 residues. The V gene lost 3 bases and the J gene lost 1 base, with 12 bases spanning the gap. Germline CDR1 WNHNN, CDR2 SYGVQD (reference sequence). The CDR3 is CASSEATGAQETQYF. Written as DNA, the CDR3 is TGCGCCAGCAGTGAAGCGACAGGAGCCCAAGAGACCCAGTACTTC.

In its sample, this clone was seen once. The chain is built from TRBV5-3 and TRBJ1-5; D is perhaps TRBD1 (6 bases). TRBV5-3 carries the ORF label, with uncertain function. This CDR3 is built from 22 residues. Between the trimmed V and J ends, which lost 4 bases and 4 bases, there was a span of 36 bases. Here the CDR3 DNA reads TGTGCCAGAAGCCTGATCGGGAAGGGGGAACGGGGATTGAGGAAAGTGAATCAGCCCCAGCATTTT. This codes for CARSLIGKGERGLRKVNQPQHF.

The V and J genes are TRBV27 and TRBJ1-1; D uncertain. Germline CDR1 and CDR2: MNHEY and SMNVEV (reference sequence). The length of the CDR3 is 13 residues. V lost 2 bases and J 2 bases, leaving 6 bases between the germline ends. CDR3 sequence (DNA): TGTGCCAGCAGTTTACGGGGTAACACTGAAGCTTTCTTT. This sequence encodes CASSLRGNTEAFF.

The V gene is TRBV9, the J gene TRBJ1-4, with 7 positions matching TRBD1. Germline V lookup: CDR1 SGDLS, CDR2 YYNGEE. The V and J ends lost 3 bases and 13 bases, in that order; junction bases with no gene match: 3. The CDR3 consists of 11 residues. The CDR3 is CASSGRQGLFF. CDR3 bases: TGTGCCAGCAGCGGGAGACAGGGACTGTTTTTT.

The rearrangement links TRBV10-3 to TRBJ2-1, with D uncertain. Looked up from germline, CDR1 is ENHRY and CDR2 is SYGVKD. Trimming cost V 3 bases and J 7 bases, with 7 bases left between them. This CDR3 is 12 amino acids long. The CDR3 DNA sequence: TGTGCCATCAGTGATTCAGGAAATGAGCAGTTCTTC. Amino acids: CAISDSGNEQFF.

CDR3 protein: CASSRTVSYEQYV. In nucleotides, the CDR3 is TGTGCCAGCAGTCGGACAGTCTCCTACGAGCAGTACGTC. The chain couples TRBV28 to TRBJ2-7; possible D gene TRBD1, 6 bases. Germline V gene sequence: CDR1 MDHEN, CDR2 SYDVKM. V was trimmed by 5 bases and J by 0 bases, leaving 8 bases between them. This CDR3 has 13 amino acids.

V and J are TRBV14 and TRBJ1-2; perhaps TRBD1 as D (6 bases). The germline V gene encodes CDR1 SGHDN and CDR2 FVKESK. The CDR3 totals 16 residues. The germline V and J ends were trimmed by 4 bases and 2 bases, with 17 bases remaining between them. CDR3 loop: CASSPLPGQGNYGYTF. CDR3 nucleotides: TGTGCCAGCAGCCCACTCCCGGGACAAGGGAACTATGGCTACACCTTC.